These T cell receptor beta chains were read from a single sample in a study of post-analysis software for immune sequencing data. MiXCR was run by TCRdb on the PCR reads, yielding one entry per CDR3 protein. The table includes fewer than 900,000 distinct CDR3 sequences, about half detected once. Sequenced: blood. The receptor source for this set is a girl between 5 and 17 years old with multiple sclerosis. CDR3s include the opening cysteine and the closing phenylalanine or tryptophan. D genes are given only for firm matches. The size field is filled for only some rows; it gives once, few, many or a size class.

cdr3_nt: TGCGCCAGCAGCAGTCAGGGGAACGAGCAGTACTTC
cdr3_aa: CASSSQGNEQYF
j_call: TRBJ2-7
d_call: .
clone_size: once
v_call: TRBV5-1

cdr3_nt: TGTGCCAGCAGTTTACGGCGGGAGACCCAGTACTTC
cdr3_aa: CASSLRRETQYF
j_call: TRBJ2-5
d_call: .
clone_size: few
v_call: TRBV12-3/TRBV12-4

cdr3_nt: TGCAGCGTTGAAAGTTGGGCCTTTGGCTACACCTTC
cdr3_aa: CSVESWAFGYTF
j_call: TRBJ1-2
d_call: .
clone_size: few
v_call: TRBV29-1

cdr3_nt: TGTGCCAGCAGCACCACTAGCGGGAGGCTTAATGAGCAGTTCTTC
cdr3_aa: CASSTTSGRLNEQFF
j_call: TRBJ2-1
d_call: TRBD2
clone_size: few
v_call: TRBV3-1

cdr3_nt: TGCAGTGCTGAGCGGGAGAGGTCCTGGGGCAATGAGCAGTTCTTC
cdr3_aa: CSAERERSWGNEQFF
j_call: TRBJ2-1
d_call: TRBD2
clone_size: .
v_call: TRBV20-1

cdr3_nt: TGTGCCAGCAGCCAAGTTGAACTAGCGGGAAAAGAGACCCAGTACTTC
cdr3_aa: CASSQVELAGKETQYF
j_call: TRBJ2-5
d_call: TRBD2
clone_size: .
v_call: TRBV14

cdr3_nt: TGTGCCAGCACTGGGTCGTCAACTAATGAAAAACTGTTTTTT
cdr3_aa: CASTGSSTNEKLFF
j_call: TRBJ1-4
d_call: .
clone_size: once
v_call: TRBV7-9

cdr3_nt: TGTACCAGCAGCCCCCGGGCCGGAAGAATTACCTATGGCTACACCTTC
cdr3_aa: CTSSPRAGRITYGYTF
j_call: TRBJ1-2
d_call: .
clone_size: .
v_call: TRBV28

cdr3_nt: TGTGCCACCAGCAGAGATCATGGGGCTTACAATGAGCAGTTCTTC
cdr3_aa: CATSRDHGAYNEQFF
j_call: TRBJ2-1
d_call: .
clone_size: few
v_call: TRBV15

cdr3_nt: TGCAGCGCCGGAAATACGGGAGTGAATGAGCAGTTCTTC
cdr3_aa: CSAGNTGVNEQFF
j_call: TRBJ2-1
d_call: .
clone_size: few
v_call: TRBV29-1

cdr3_nt: TGTGCCAGCGAGACTAGCGGGAGCAATGAGCAGTTCTTC
cdr3_aa: CASETSGSNEQFF
j_call: TRBJ2-1
d_call: TRBD2
clone_size: .
v_call: TRBV9

cdr3_nt: TGCAGTGCTAGGGATCCTAGCGGGAGGGTCTCCGACGAGCAGTACTTC
cdr3_aa: CSARDPSGRVSDEQYF
j_call: TRBJ2-7
d_call: TRBD2
clone_size: .
v_call: TRBV20-1

cdr3_nt: TGCAGCGTTGCCAGGTTGATGTACACAGATACGCAGTATTTT
cdr3_aa: CSVARLMYTDTQYF
j_call: TRBJ2-3
d_call: .
clone_size: few
v_call: TRBV29-1

cdr3_nt: TGCGCCAGCAGCCAAGCTCCGGACAGGGCAGGCTACACCTTC
cdr3_aa: CASSQAPDRAGYTF
j_call: TRBJ1-2
d_call: TRBD1
clone_size: .
v_call: TRBV4-3

cdr3_nt: TGTGCCAGCAGCGTGGCTGAAGGCAGGGCCGTAAAGAACACTGAAGCTTTCTTT
cdr3_aa: CASSVAEGRAVKNTEAFF
j_call: TRBJ1-1
d_call: .
clone_size: .
v_call: TRBV9

cdr3_nt: TGTGCCAGCAGCTTAGGTTTTGGACAGGGAAACTATGGCTACACCTTC
cdr3_aa: CASSLGFGQGNYGYTF
j_call: TRBJ1-2
d_call: TRBD1
clone_size: .
v_call: TRBV7-2

cdr3_nt: TGCAGTGCTAGTTCCGGGCGAACCTACGAGCAGTACTTC
cdr3_aa: CSASSGRTYEQYF
j_call: TRBJ2-7
d_call: .
clone_size: few
v_call: TRBV20-1

cdr3_nt: TGTGCCAGCAACGGGGGTGCTAACTATGGCTACACCTTC
cdr3_aa: CASNGGANYGYTF
j_call: TRBJ1-2
d_call: .
clone_size: few
v_call: TRBV3-1

cdr3_nt: TGCAGCGTTGGGGGACAGTACAATGAGCAGTTCTTC
cdr3_aa: CSVGGQYNEQFF
j_call: TRBJ2-1
d_call: TRBD1
clone_size: .
v_call: TRBV29-1

cdr3_nt: TGCAGCGGTGGCGAAGTCCGTGCTAGCGGGAAGGAGACCCAGTTCTTC
cdr3_aa: CSGGEVRASGKETQFF
j_call: TRBJ2-1
d_call: TRBD2
clone_size: few
v_call: TRBV29-1

cdr3_nt: TGTGCCAGCAGCTTTATCGGGAGGGCCGATAAGCAGTACTTC
cdr3_aa: CASSFIGRADKQYF
j_call: TRBJ2-5
d_call: TRBD2
clone_size: once
v_call: TRBV7-6

cdr3_nt: TGTGCCACCAGCAGAGCCCTAGCGGGAGGTATAGGTACGCAGTATTTT
cdr3_aa: CATSRALAGGIGTQYF
j_call: TRBJ2-3
d_call: TRBD2
clone_size: .
v_call: TRBV15

cdr3_nt: TGTGCCAGCAAAGAGCGGGATACCTACAATGAGCAGTTCTTC
cdr3_aa: CASKERDTYNEQFF
j_call: TRBJ2-1
d_call: TRBD2
clone_size: few
v_call: TRBV7-9

cdr3_nt: TGTGCCGGCAGCCAAGATTTGTGGTACGAGCAGTACTTC
cdr3_aa: CAGSQDLWYEQYF
j_call: TRBJ2-7
d_call: .
clone_size: .
v_call: TRBV3-1

cdr3_nt: TGTGCCAGCAGCCAAGATTCGCAGGGGGCTGAAGCTTTCTTT
cdr3_aa: CASSQDSQGAEAFF
j_call: TRBJ1-1
d_call: TRBD1
clone_size: .
v_call: TRBV4-2

cdr3_nt: TGTGCCAGCAGTTCCCCGCGGGGACTAGAGTCCTACAATGAGCAGTTCTTC
cdr3_aa: CASSSPRGLESYNEQFF
j_call: TRBJ2-1
d_call: TRBD2
clone_size: .
v_call: TRBV28

cdr3_nt: TGTGCCAGCAGCTTAGGACAGGGGACGGCAGATACGCAGTATTTT
cdr3_aa: CASSLGQGTADTQYF
j_call: TRBJ2-3
d_call: TRBD1
clone_size: few
v_call: TRBV11-2

cdr3_nt: TGTGCCAGCAGCTCCCGGGGGCACCTGTTAGGGCCCACATCTAACTATGGCTACACCTTC
cdr3_aa: CASSSRGHLLGPTSNYGYTF
j_call: TRBJ1-2
d_call: .
clone_size: .
v_call: TRBV21-1

cdr3_nt: TGTGCCAGCAGTTACTCCCGGGACAGGAATGATGGCTACACCTTC
cdr3_aa: CASSYSRDRNDGYTF
j_call: TRBJ1-2
d_call: TRBD1
clone_size: few
v_call: TRBV6-5

cdr3_nt: TGTGCCAGCAGCGAACTCAGGGGGTCGAACACTGAAGCTTTCTTT
cdr3_aa: CASSELRGSNTEAFF
j_call: TRBJ1-1
d_call: TRBD1
clone_size: .
v_call: TRBV7-9

cdr3_nt: TGTGCCAGCAGTGAAGCGGCTATTTTTTACGAGCAGTACTTC
cdr3_aa: CASSEAAIFYEQYF
j_call: TRBJ2-7
d_call: .
clone_size: .
v_call: TRBV6-1

cdr3_nt: TGTGCCAGCAGTTTGCGGGAGGGGTTCGGTGAGACCCAGTACTTC
cdr3_aa: CASSLREGFGETQYF
j_call: TRBJ2-5
d_call: TRBD2
clone_size: .
v_call: TRBV27

cdr3_nt: TGCAGTGCTAGAGACGGGGAGATTTCCTACAATGAGCAGTTCTTC
cdr3_aa: CSARDGEISYNEQFF
j_call: TRBJ2-1
d_call: .
clone_size: .
v_call: TRBV20-1

cdr3_nt: TGCAGTGCTCACGGTTTAGGGACCCAGTACTTC
cdr3_aa: CSAHGLGTQYF
j_call: TRBJ2-5
d_call: .
clone_size: few
v_call: TRBV20-1

cdr3_nt: TGTGCCAGCAGCCGAGGACTAGCGGGGGCCAATGAGCAGTTCTTC
cdr3_aa: CASSRGLAGANEQFF
j_call: TRBJ2-1
d_call: TRBD2
clone_size: .
v_call: TRBV7-9

cdr3_nt: TGTGCCAGCAGTCCCGGGGGGATCGACGAGCAGTACTTC
cdr3_aa: CASSPGGIDEQYF
j_call: TRBJ2-7
d_call: TRBD2
clone_size: once
v_call: TRBV3-1

cdr3_nt: TGCAGTGCTAGAGATTACCGGGACCACAATGAGCAGTTCTTC
cdr3_aa: CSARDYRDHNEQFF
j_call: TRBJ2-1
d_call: .
clone_size: .
v_call: TRBV20-1

cdr3_nt: TGTGCCAGCAGGGGGACAGCAGAAGAGACCCAGTACTTC
cdr3_aa: CASRGTAEETQYF
j_call: TRBJ2-5
d_call: TRBD1
clone_size: few
v_call: TRBV6-2/TRBV6-3

cdr3_nt: TGCAGCGTTGAAGAGGCGGGAGTTTCCACAGATACGCAGTATTTT
cdr3_aa: CSVEEAGVSTDTQYF
j_call: TRBJ2-3
d_call: TRBD2
clone_size: few
v_call: TRBV29-1

cdr3_nt: TGTGCCAGCAGCAATCCATTCAGTGGCAGCTCCTACAATGAGCAGTTCTTC
cdr3_aa: CASSNPFSGSSYNEQFF
j_call: TRBJ2-1
d_call: .
clone_size: few
v_call: TRBV9

cdr3_nt: TGCAGTGCGGAGGTAGCGGGAGAGGGTTGGGATGAGCAGTTCTTC
cdr3_aa: CSAEVAGEGWDEQFF
j_call: TRBJ2-1
d_call: TRBD2
clone_size: .
v_call: TRBV20-1

cdr3_nt: TGCAGTGCTACCCCAAGGGGATACCAAGAGACCCAGTACTTC
cdr3_aa: CSATPRGYQETQYF
j_call: TRBJ2-5
d_call: .
clone_size: .
v_call: TRBV20-1

cdr3_nt: TGTGCCAGCAGCCCTTCTGAACAGGGGTCCAATGAGCAGTTCTTC
cdr3_aa: CASSPSEQGSNEQFF
j_call: TRBJ2-1
d_call: TRBD1
clone_size: .
v_call: TRBV7-9

cdr3_nt: TGTGCCAGCTCACCAAGCAATGGAGTACGCGGACAGACCTGGGGGCAGCCCCAGCATTTT
cdr3_aa: CASSPSNGVRGQTWGQPQHF
j_call: TRBJ1-5
d_call: .
clone_size: .
v_call: TRBV18

cdr3_nt: TGTGCCAGCAGCCATCCCTACAATGAGCAGTTCTTC
cdr3_aa: CASSHPYNEQFF
j_call: TRBJ2-1
d_call: .
clone_size: .
v_call: TRBV27

cdr3_nt: TGCAGTGCTACCTCGACAAGGCTGGACGAGCAGTACTTC
cdr3_aa: CSATSTRLDEQYF
j_call: TRBJ2-7
d_call: .
clone_size: .
v_call: TRBV20-1

cdr3_nt: TGTGCCAGCAGTTCGGGACTAGCGGGACACACAGATACGCAGTATTTT
cdr3_aa: CASSSGLAGHTDTQYF
j_call: TRBJ2-3
d_call: TRBD2
clone_size: .
v_call: TRBV27

cdr3_nt: TGTGCCAGCAGACTCGGGCCTGGTGGTTACGAGCAGTACTTC
cdr3_aa: CASRLGPGGYEQYF
j_call: TRBJ2-7
d_call: .
clone_size: .
v_call: TRBV6-6

cdr3_nt: TGCGCCAGCAGCCAGAGCTCTAGCGGGGAAGAGACCCAGTACTTC
cdr3_aa: CASSQSSSGEETQYF
j_call: TRBJ2-5
d_call: TRBD2
clone_size: .
v_call: TRBV4-3

cdr3_nt: TGTGCCAGCAGTTACCAGGAAGGCTACGAGCAGTACTTC
cdr3_aa: CASSYQEGYEQYF
j_call: TRBJ2-7
d_call: .
clone_size: many
v_call: TRBV6-5

cdr3_nt: TGTGCCAGCAGCGTAGGAGGGGCGGTTGGGTACACTGAAGCTTTCTTT
cdr3_aa: CASSVGGAVGYTEAFF
j_call: TRBJ1-1
d_call: .
clone_size: .
v_call: TRBV9

cdr3_nt: TGCGCCAGCAGTGGGCCTTTCGTTGGGAATGAGCAGTTCTTC
cdr3_aa: CASSGPFVGNEQFF
j_call: TRBJ2-1
d_call: .
clone_size: .
v_call: TRBV5-1

cdr3_nt: TGTGCCAGCAGCTTAATGGAGCGAGAGCAGTACTTC
cdr3_aa: CASSLMEREQYF
j_call: TRBJ2-4
d_call: .
clone_size: .
v_call: TRBV7-2